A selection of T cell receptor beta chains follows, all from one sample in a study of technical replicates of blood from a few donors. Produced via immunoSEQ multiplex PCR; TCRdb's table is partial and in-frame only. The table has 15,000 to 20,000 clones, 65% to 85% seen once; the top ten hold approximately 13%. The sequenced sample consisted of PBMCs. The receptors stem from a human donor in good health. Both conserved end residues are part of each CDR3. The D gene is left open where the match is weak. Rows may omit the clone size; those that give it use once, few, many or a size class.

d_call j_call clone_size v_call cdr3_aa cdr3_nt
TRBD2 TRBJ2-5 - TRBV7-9 CASSLGTGGAQYF TGTGCCAGCAGCCTGGGGACCGGGGGGGCCCAGTACTTC
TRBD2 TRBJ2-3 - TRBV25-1 CASSAAGAGTDTQYF TGTGCCAGCAGTGCAGCGGGAGCGGGCACAGATACGCAGTATTTT
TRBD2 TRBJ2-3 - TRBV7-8 CASRSGLASGDTQYF TGTGCCAGCAGGTCTGGACTAGCGAGTGGGGATACGCAGTATTTT
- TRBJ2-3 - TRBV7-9 CASSLLADSTDTQYF TGTGCCAGCAGCTTATTAGCGGACAGCACAGATACGCAGTATTTT
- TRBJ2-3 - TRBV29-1 CSVEGAPGADTQYF TGCAGCGTTGAAGGAGCCCCCGGGGCAGATACGCAGTATTTT
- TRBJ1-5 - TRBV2 CASSIGGNNQPQHF TGTGCCAGCAGTATTGGGGGGAACAATCAGCCCCAGCATTTT
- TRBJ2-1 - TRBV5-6 CAPCSAYNEQFF TGTGCCCCATGCAGTGCCTACAATGAGCAGTTCTTC
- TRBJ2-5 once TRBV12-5 CASGLGGGETQYF TGTGCTAGTGGTTTAGGGGGTGGCGAGACCCAGTACTTC
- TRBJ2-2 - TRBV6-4 CASSDSRDANTGELFF TGTGCCAGCAGTGACTCGAGAGATGCGAACACCGGGGAGCTGTTTTTT
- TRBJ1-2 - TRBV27 CASSPRGKRDRGYTF TGTGCCAGCAGCCCACGAGGGAAAAGGGATCGGGGCTACACCTTC
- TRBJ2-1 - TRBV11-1 CASSLAMTGSYNEQFF TGTGCCAGCAGCTTAGCTATGACAGGCTCCTACAATGAGCAGTTCTTC
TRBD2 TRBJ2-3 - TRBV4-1 CASSQDRGAGGMNTQYF TGCGCCAGCAGCCAAGATAGGGGAGCGGGGGGCATGAATACGCAGTATTTT
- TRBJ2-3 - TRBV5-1 CASSPGHVGTDTQYF TGCGCCAGCAGCCCCGGTCACGTCGGCACAGATACGCAGTATTTT
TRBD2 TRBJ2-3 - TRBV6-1 CASSELAGADTQYF TGTGCCAGCAGTGAACTAGCGGGAGCAGATACGCAGTATTTT